This is a list of T cell receptor beta chains from one sample in a study of blood T cell repertoires in COVID-19. Only in-frame clones appear in the TCRdb table, and some are missing; sequencing was by immunoSEQ multiplex PCR. The data contain 300,000 to 350,000 clones, about nine tenths of them seen just once; the ten biggest clones take up just over 9.5%. Sequencing was carried out using peripheral blood. The receptors derive from a young man with COVID-19, enrolled during active disease. Both conserved end residues are part of each CDR3. Each record gives: J gene, V gene, CDR3 protein.

j_gene: TRBJ2-7; v_gene: TRBV5-8; CDR3aa: CASSLSGTSSYEQYF
j_gene: TRBJ2-7; v_gene: TRBV29-1; CDR3aa: CSVVLRDRGIGEQYF
j_gene: TRBJ2-7; v_gene: TRBV11-3; CDR3aa: CASSLYSGSSYEQYF
j_gene: TRBJ1-5; v_gene: TRBV24-1; CDR3aa: CATRSSKQGNQPQHF
j_gene: TRBJ2-7; v_gene: TRBV28; CDR3aa: CASRLRDLYYEQYF
j_gene: TRBJ2-1; v_gene: TRBV7-2; CDR3aa: CASSPRTSFNEQFF
j_gene: TRBJ2-7; v_gene: TRBV9; CDR3aa: CASSVRVFTYEQYF
j_gene: TRBJ2-3; v_gene: TRBV18; CDR3aa: CASSPNPIYHALTDTQYF
j_gene: TRBJ2-1; v_gene: TRBV7-3; CDR3aa: CASSPSSSSYNEQFF
j_gene: TRBJ1-2; v_gene: TRBV20-1; CDR3aa: CRVGQVYGYTF